What follows are 22 T cell receptor beta chains derived from one specimen sequenced in a study of post-analysis software for immune sequencing data. Whole-study results and caveats: Compared with controls, patients had more of about 5 TRBV segments, including TRBV5-6, TRBV5-1 and TRBV20-1.

Researchers reported that TCR beta cDNA libraries carried unique molecular identifiers. TCRdb used MiXCR to reprocess the PCR reads, holding one entry per CDR3 protein. The sample holds around 710,000 distinct CDR3 sequences, approximately 44% seen once. Which antigens these TCRs recognize remains unknown. The source material was blood. All receptors derive from a girl aged 10 to 17 with multiple sclerosis.

A word on this clonotype: Germline and junction disagree at one end, which may indicate a read error. The chain has TRBV7-6 and TRBJ2-7; D possibly corresponds to TRBD1 (5 bases). CDR3 size: 13 residues. Looked up from germline, CDR1 is SGHVS and CDR2 is FNYEAQ. The CDR3: CTSSLRGNYEQYF. The CDR3 region has the DNA TGTACCAGCAGCTTAAGGGGAAACTACGAGCAGTACTTC.

This rearrangement joins TRBV12-3 or TRBV12-4 to TRBJ2-3; D possibly corresponds to TRBD1 (5 bases). There are 13 residues in the CDR3. Trimming took off 10 bases at V and 3 bases at J, with 14 bases between the two ends. CDR3 bases: TGTGCCATCAACCAGGGTAGGACAGATACGCAGTATTTT. Translation: CAINQGRTDTQYF.

This rearrangement joins TRBV5-8 to TRBJ2-3, with a tentative D call TRBD1 (6 bases). The CDR3 sequence is 15 residues long. In germline, CDR1 is SGHTS, CDR2 YDEGEE. The germline V and J ends were trimmed by 4 bases and 6 bases, with 18 bases remaining between them. CDR3 sequence reads: CASSPESGAGDTQYF. For the CDR3, the DNA is TGTGCCAGCAGCCCCGAATCAGGGGCAGGGGATACGCAGTATTTT.

There are a few counts of this clonotype. The J gene is TRBJ2-7, the V gene TRBV4-3, with 13 bases lining up with TRBD2. The CDR3 runs to 16 residues. Germline V lookup: CDR1 LGHNA, CDR2 YSLEER. V shed 3 bases and J 3 bases; nucleotides not matched to a gene: 5. CDR3 DNA sequence: TGCGCCAGCAGCCAGGGGACTAGCGGGGAATTCTACGAGCAGTACTTC. Translation: CASSQGTSGEFYEQYF.

As DNA, the CDR3 is TGTGCCATCAAGGACCCTATAACCTCCTACAATGAGCAGTACTTC. This translates into CAIKDPITSYNEQYF. This chain links TRBV10-3 with TRBJ2-1; D is uncertain. Gene TRBJ2-7 matches the end of the DNA better, so the J call may be wrong. The CDR3 is made up of 15 amino acids. The germline V gene encodes CDR1 ENHRY and CDR2 SYGVKD.

This rearrangement joins TRBV7-9 to TRBJ1-2; D remains unclear. Germline V gene sequence: CDR1 SEHNR, CDR2 FQNEAQ (reference sequence). V lost 2 bases and J 2 bases, leaving 18 bases between the germline ends. The CDR3 extends over 17 amino acids. This CDR3 is CASSLSTRLRTNYGYTF. The CDR3 DNA follows: TGTGCCAGCAGCTTATCGACGCGGTTGCGGACGAACTATGGCTACACCTTC. The entire variable domain, with the rest obtained from reference TRBV7-9 and TRBJ1-2, is as follows: DTGVSQNPRHKITKRGQNVTFRCDPISEHNRLYWYRQTLGQGPEFLTYFQNEAQLEKSRLLSDRFSAERPKGSFSTLEIQRTEQGDSAMYLCASSLSTRLRTNYGYTFGSGTRLTVV.

The rearrangement links TRBV3-1 to TRBJ2-5; possibly TRBD1 for D (5 bases). The end of the DNA aligns better with TRBJ2-4, so the J call may be wrong. The CDR3 length is 17 residues. Germline CDR1 and CDR2: LGHDT and YNNKEL (reference sequence). As DNA, the CDR3 is TGTGCCAGCAGCCAAGATCCTGGGGCCGGAGTGGAAAACATTCAGTACTTC. It specifies CASSQDPGAGVENIQYF.

This clonotype showed up many times. This chain links TRBV6-5 with TRBJ2-3; 14 bases line up with TRBD2. Germline assignment: CDR1 MNHEY and CDR2 SVGAGI. This CDR3 spans 17 amino acids. The V gene end was trimmed by 5 bases and the J gene end by 5 bases; junction bases not matched to a gene: 9. The CDR3 DNA reads as TGTGCCAGCAGTACTACCGGGACTAGCGGGAGCGGAGATACGCAGTATTTT. It translates to CASSTTGTSGSGDTQYF.

The gene calls are TRBV20-1 and TRBJ2-7, with D perhaps matching TRBD1 (5 bases). V was pared by 6 bases and J by 0 bases, with 15 bases between. CDR1 is DFQATT, CDR2 SNEGSKA, per germline (reference sequence). The CDR3 contains 14 residues. DNA for the CDR3: TGCAGTGCCCCTGGGGCCCTCAGCTCCTACGAGCAGTACTTC. The encoded protein is CSAPGALSSYEQYF.

V is TRBV28 and J is TRBJ1-1; no firm D call. CDR1 MDHEN and CDR2 SYDVKM come from the germline V gene. The germline V and J ends were trimmed by 5 bases and 5 bases, with 15 bases remaining between them. The CDR3 is 14 residues long. The CDR3 bases are TGTGCCAGCAGTAAACTCCCCTTAACTACTGAAGCTTTCTTT. This translates into CASSKLPLTTEAFF.

This clonotype was recorded a few times. The V gene is TRBV6-2 or TRBV6-3, the J gene TRBJ2-5; 10 nucleotides match TRBD2. In germline, CDR1 is MNHEY, CDR2 SVGEGT. V lost 5 bases and J lost 0; bases outside the gene matches: 6. The CDR3 runs 16 residues. Here the CDR3 reads CASSPLAGPDQETQYF. The CDR3 DNA sequence: TGTGCCAGCAGTCCACTAGCGGGACCCGACCAAGAGACCCAGTACTTC.

The gene calls are TRBV20-1 and TRBJ2-5; no clear D gene. The V gene lost 3 bases and the J gene lost 2 bases, with 10 bases spanning the gap. Per germline, CDR1 DFQATT and CDR2 SNEGSKA (reference sequence). This CDR3 is built from 13 residues. In DNA form, the CDR3 reads TGCAGTGCTAGCAAGCTGGGTCAAGAGACCCAGTACTTC. Encoded protein: CSASKLGQETQYF.

The chain employs TRBV7-8 and TRBJ2-7; tentative D call: TRBD1 (9 bases). Per germline, CDR1 SGHVS and CDR2 FQNEAQ. Trimming took 4 bases from V and 2 from J, leaving 36 bases between them. The CDR3 runs 22 residues. CDR3 DNA: TGTGCCAGCAGCTCAAAACCGGGACAGGGAGACCCGGGACTAGGGACACCCTACGAGCAGTACTTC. Its protein product is CASSSKPGQGDPGLGTPYEQYF.

This clonotype was seen only once. The rearrangement uses TRBV27 and TRBJ2-7, with 11 bases identical to TRBD1. There are 14 residues in the CDR3. Germline lookup yields CDR1 MNHEY and CDR2 SMNVEV (reference sequence). V shed 4 bases, J shed 6 bases, and the junction held 5 bases outside the gene matches. CDR3 DNA sequence: TGTGCCAGCAGTTCGCAGGACAGGGGGCCCGAGCAGTACTTC. It encodes CASSSQDRGPEQYF.

The CDR3 region has the DNA TGCAGTGCTTTTCTACCACTAGCGGGATTGGGCGAGCAGTACTTC. Residues: CSAFLPLAGLGEQYF. V and J are TRBV20-1 and TRBJ2-4, with 10 bases matching TRBD2. The tail of the sequence fits TRBJ2-7 better, so the J call may be wrong. Germline V gene data show CDR1 as DFQATT and CDR2 as SNEGSKA (reference sequence). There are 15 residues in the CDR3.

The genes are TRBV7-2 and TRBJ2-7; 9 bases are shared with TRBD2. This CDR3 contains 15 residues. The J segment lost 0 bases and the V segment lost 5 bases, leaving 5 bases of the junction unmatched. Germline V gene sequence: CDR1 SGHTA, CDR2 FQGNSA. DNA of the CDR3: TGTGCCAGCAGCCGACTAGCGGCGGGCTCCTACGAGCAGTACTTC. Encoded protein: CASSRLAAGSYEQYF.

This clonotype was seen a few times. This chain uses TRBV15 with TRBJ2-1; possible D gene TRBD2, 6 bases. V lost 0 bases, J lost 5 bases, and 23 bases lay in between. The CDR3 length is 19 residues. Germline lookup yields CDR1 LNHNV and CDR2 YYDKDF (reference sequence). The CDR3 bases are TGTGCCACCAGCAGAGACGCTGGGAGGCAGGCTAGCAGGGACAATGAGCAGTTCTTC. It codes for CATSRDAGRQASRDNEQFF. The full variable domain, rest sourced from reference TRBV15 and TRBJ2-1, is DAMVIQNPRYQVTQFGKPVTLSCSQTLNHNVMYWYQQKSSQAPKLLFHYYDKDFNNEADTPDNFQSRRPNTSFCFLDIRSPGLGDTAMYLCATSRDAGRQASRDNEQFFGPGTRLTVL.

The chain employs TRBV27 and TRBJ1-2; TRBD1 aligns across 11 bases. Trimming took 0 bases from V and 7 from J; bases not matched to a gene: 4. CDR1 MNHEY and CDR2 SMNVEV come from the germline V gene (reference sequence). This CDR3 contains 15 residues. The DNA for the CDR3 is TGTGCCAGCAGTTTATCGGGACAGGGGGTTCGTGGCTACACCTTC. It encodes CASSLSGQGVRGYTF.

The gene calls are TRBV6-6 and TRBJ1-2, with D unclear. The CDR3 loop spans 12 amino acids. Germline V gene sequence: CDR1 MNHNY, CDR2 SVGAGI (reference sequence). Between the trimmed V and J ends, which lost 5 bases and 4 bases, there was a span of 8 bases. The CDR3 sequence: CASSTASYGYTF. Here the CDR3 DNA reads TGTGCCAGCAGTACGGCCAGCTATGGCTACACCTTC.

The V and J genes are TRBV5-1 and TRBJ2-1; D possibly matches TRBD1 or TRBD2 (6 bases each). Trimming removed 4 bases from V and 8 bases from J, with 13 bases in between. This CDR3 spans 13 amino acids. CDR1 and CDR2 from the germline V gene are SGHRS and YFSETQ. The CDR3: CASSRPGADEQFF. As DNA, the CDR3 is TGCGCCAGCAGCCGACCGGGGGCCGATGAGCAGTTCTTC.

The rearrangement links TRBV20-1 to TRBJ2-7, with TRBD2 identical over 7 bases. The V gene's germline CDR1 is DFQATT and CDR2 SNEGSKA (reference sequence). CDR3 size: 13 residues. Trimming at V came to 7 bases and at J to 2 bases, leaving 8 bases not matched to a gene. This CDR3 is CSVPRESPYEQYF. The DNA for the CDR3 is TGCAGTGTTCCGCGGGAGTCGCCCTACGAGCAGTACTTC.

The V gene is TRBV6-5, the J gene TRBJ2-7; TRBD1 agrees at 8 bases. V lost 10 bases and J lost 3; bases outside the gene matches: 8. There are 13 residues in the CDR3. From germline, CDR1 is MNHEY and CDR2 SVGAGI. CDR3 region: CATRDRNIYEQYF. The CDR3 bases are TGTGCCACCCGGGACAGGAACATCTACGAGCAGTACTTC.